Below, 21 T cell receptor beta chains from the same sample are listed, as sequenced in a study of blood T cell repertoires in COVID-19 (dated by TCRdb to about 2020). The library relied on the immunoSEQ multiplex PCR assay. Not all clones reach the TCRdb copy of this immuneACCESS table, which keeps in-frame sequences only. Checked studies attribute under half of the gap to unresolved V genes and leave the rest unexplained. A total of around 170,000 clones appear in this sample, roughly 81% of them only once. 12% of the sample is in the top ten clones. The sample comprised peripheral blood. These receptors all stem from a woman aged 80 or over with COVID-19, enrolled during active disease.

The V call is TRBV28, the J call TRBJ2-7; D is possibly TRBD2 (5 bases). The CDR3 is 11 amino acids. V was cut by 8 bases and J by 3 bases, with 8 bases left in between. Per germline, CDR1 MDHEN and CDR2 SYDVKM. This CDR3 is CASLLGYEQYF. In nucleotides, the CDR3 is TGTGCCAGCCTACTAGGCTACGAGCAGTACTTC.

CDR3 sequence reads: CATSSAGETQYF. The CDR3 region has the DNA TGTGCCACCAGCAGCGCGGGGGAAACCCAGTACTTC. This chain joins TRBV15 and TRBJ2-5, with TRBD2 matching over 7 bases. Germline V lookup: CDR1 LNHNV, CDR2 YYDKDF (reference sequence). This CDR3 has 12 residues. Trimming cost V 3 bases and J 8 bases; bases outside gene matches: 3.

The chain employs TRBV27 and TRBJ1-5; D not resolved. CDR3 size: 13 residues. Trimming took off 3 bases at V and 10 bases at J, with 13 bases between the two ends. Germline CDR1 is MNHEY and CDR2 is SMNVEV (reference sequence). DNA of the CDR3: TGTGCCAGCAGTTTGGGTTCTCAGCGACCCCAGCATTTT. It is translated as CASSLGSQRPQHF.

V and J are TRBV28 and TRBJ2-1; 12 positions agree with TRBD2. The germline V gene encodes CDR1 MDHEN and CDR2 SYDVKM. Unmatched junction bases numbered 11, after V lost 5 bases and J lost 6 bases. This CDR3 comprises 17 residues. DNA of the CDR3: TGTGCCAGCAGTCCCATGCTAGCGGGAGGGCCGGGCAATGAGCAGTTCTTC. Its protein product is CASSPMLAGGPGNEQFF.

CDR3 region: CASKEWHHSYNEQFF. The CDR3 nucleotides are TGTGCCAGCAAGGAGTGGCACCACTCCTACAATGAGCAGTTCTTC. The J gene is TRBJ2-1, the V gene TRBV6-6, with D unresolved. V was pared by 7 bases and J by 0 bases, with 13 bases between. CDR1 and CDR2 from the germline V gene are MNHNY and SVGAGI (reference sequence). CDR3 length equals 15 residues.

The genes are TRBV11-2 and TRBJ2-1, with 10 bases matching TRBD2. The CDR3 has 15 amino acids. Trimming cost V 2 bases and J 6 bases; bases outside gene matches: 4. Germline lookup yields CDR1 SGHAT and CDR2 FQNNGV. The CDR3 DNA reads TGTGCCAGCAGCTTATGGGTAGCGGGAGGCAATGAGCAGTTCTTC. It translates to CASSLWVAGGNEQFF. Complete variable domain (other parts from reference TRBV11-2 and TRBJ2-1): EAGVAQSPRYKIIEKRQSVAFWCNPISGHATLYWYQQILGQGPKLLIQFQNNGVVDDSQLPKDRFSAERLKGVDSTLKIQPAKLEDSAVYLCASSLWVAGGNEQFFGPGTRLTVL.

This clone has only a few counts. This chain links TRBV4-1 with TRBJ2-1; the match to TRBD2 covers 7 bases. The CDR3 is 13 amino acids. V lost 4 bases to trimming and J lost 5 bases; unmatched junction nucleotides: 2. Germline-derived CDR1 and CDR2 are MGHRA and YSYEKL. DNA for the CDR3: TGCGCCAGCAGCCGGGGACTAAACAATGAGCAGTTCTTC. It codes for CASSRGLNNEQFF.

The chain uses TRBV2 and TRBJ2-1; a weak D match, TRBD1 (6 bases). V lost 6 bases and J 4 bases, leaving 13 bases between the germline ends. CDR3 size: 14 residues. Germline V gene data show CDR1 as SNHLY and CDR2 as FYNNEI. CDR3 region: CASRGAVTYNEQFF. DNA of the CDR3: TGTGCCAGCAGGGGGGCAGTGACGTACAATGAGCAGTTCTTC.

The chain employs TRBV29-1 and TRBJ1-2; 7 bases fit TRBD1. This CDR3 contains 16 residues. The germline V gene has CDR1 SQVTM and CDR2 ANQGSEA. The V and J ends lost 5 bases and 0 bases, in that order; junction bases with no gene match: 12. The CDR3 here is CSVRGGGQEPNYGYTF. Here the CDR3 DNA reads TGCAGCGTTCGAGGGGGAGGACAGGAGCCTAACTATGGCTACACCTTC.

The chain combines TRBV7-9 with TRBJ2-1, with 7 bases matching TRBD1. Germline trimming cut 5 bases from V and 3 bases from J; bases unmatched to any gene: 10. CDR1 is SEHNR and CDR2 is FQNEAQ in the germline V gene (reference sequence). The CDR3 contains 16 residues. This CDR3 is CASSTSTGKDYNEQFF. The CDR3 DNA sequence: TGTGCCAGCAGCACCTCGACAGGGAAGGACTACAATGAGCAGTTCTTC.

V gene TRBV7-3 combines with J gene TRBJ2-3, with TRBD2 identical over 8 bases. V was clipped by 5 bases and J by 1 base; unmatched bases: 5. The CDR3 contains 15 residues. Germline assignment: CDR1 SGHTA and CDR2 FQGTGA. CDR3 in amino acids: CASSRSTSGTDTQYF. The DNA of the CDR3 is TGTGCCAGCAGCCGGTCGACTAGCGGCACAGATACGCAGTATTTT.

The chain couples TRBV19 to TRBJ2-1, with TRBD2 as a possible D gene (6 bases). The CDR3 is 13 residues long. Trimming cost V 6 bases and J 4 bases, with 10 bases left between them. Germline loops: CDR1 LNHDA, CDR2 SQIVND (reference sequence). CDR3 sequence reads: CASRASEYNEQFF. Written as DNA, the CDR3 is TGTGCCAGTAGGGCTAGCGAATACAATGAGCAGTTCTTC. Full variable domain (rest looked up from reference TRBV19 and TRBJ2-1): DGGITQSPKYLFRKEGQNVTLSCEQNLNHDAMYWYRQDPGQGLRLIYYSQIVNDFQKGDIAEGYSVSREKKESFPLTVTSAQKNPTAFYLCASRASEYNEQFFGPGTRLTVL.

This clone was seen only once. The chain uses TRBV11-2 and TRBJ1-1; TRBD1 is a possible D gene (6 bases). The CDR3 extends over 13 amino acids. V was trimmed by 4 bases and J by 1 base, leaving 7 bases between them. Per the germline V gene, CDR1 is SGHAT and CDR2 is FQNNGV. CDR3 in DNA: TGTGCCAGCAGCTGGACAGAGAACACTGAAGCTTTCTTT. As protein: CASSWTENTEAFF.

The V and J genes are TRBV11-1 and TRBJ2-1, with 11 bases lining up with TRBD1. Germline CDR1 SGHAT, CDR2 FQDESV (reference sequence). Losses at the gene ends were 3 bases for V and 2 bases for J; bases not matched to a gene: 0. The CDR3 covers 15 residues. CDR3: CASSLDRGPYNEQFF. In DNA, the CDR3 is TGTGCCAGCAGCTTGGACAGGGGGCCCTACAATGAGCAGTTCTTC. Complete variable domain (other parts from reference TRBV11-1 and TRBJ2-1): EAEVAQSPRYKITEKSQAVAFWCDPISGHATLYWYRQILGQGPELLVQFQDESVVDDSQLPKDRFSAERLKGVDSTLKIQPAELGDSAMYLCASSLDRGPYNEQFFGPGTRLTVL.

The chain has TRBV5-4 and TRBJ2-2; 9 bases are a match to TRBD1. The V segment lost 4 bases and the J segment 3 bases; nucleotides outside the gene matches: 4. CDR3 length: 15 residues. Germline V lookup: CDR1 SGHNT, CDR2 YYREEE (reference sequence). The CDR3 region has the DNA TGTGCCAGCAGCCTGGGACAGGGATACACCGGGGAGCTGTTTTTT. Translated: CASSLGQGYTGELFF. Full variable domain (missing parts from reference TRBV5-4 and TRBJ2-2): ETGVTQSPTHLIKTRGQQVTLRCSSQSGHNTVSWYQQALGQGPQFIFQYYREEENGRGNFPPRFSGLQFPNYSSELNVNALELDDSALYLCASSLGQGYTGELFFGEGSRLTVL.

CDR3 loop: CASSYASGWSTGELFF. The CDR3 DNA is TGTGCCAGCAGTTACGCATCGGGGTGGAGCACCGGGGAGCTGTTTTTT. J is TRBJ2-2 and V is TRBV28; perhaps TRBD2 as D (5 bases). The CDR3 loop spans 16 amino acids. The V end lost 4 bases, the J end lost 4 bases, and 16 bases lay between the germline ends. Germline V gene data show CDR1 as MDHEN and CDR2 as SYDVKM.

The CDR3 reads CASSVDETGTSGTDTQYF. CDR3 DNA sequence: TGTGCCAGCAGCGTGGACGAGACCGGGACTAGTGGGACAGATACGCAGTATTTT. The chain couples TRBV9 to TRBJ2-3; 8 bases line up with TRBD2. Germline CDR1 is SGDLS and CDR2 is YYNGEE. This CDR3 is built from 18 residues. Trimming at V came to 2 bases and at J to 3 bases, leaving 14 bases not matched to a gene.

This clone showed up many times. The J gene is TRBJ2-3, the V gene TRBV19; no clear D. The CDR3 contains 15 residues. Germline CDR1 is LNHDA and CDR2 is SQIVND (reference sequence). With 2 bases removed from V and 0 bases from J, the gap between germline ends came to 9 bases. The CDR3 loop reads CASSIWAASTDTQYF. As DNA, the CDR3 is TGTGCCAGTAGTATATGGGCAGCCAGCACAGATACGCAGTATTTT.

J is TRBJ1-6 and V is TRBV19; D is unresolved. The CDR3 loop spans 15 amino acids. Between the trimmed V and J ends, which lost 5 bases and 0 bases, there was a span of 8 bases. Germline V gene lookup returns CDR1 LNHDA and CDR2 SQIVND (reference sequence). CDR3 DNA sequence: TGTGCCAGTAGTTCCGGGGACTCCTATAATTCACCCCTCCACTTT. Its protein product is CASSSGDSYNSPLHF.

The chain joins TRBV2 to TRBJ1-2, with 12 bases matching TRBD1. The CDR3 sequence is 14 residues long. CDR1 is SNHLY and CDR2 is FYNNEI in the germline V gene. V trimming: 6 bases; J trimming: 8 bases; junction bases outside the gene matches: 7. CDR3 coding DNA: TGTGCCAGCAGGGACGCCGGGACAGGGGGCGGCTACACCTTC. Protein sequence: CASRDAGTGGGYTF.

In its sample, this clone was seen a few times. Here the CDR3 reads CASSPPGVPYGYTF. The DNA for the CDR3 is TGTGCCAGCTCACCACCCGGGGTGCCCTATGGCTACACCTTC. The chain couples TRBV18 to TRBJ1-2; D not resolved. The CDR3 loop spans 14 amino acids. V shed 0 bases and J shed 4 bases, with 9 bases lying between them. Germline V gene lookup returns CDR1 KGHSH and CDR2 LQKENI.